This record concerns one T cell receptor (beta chain) sequence. Its target is not known. An input of roughly 0.45 to 1 ug of RNA was subjected to reverse transcription using random hexamers. TCR beta CDR3 was amplified by immunoSEQ covering 54 Vbeta and 13 Jbeta. One entry per CDR3 protein results from TCRdb running MiXCR on the immunoSEQ multiplex PCR reads. The sample lists tens of thousands of distinct CDR3 sequences, 95% to 96% occurring once. This specimen comes from a study of CD8 T cells in Susac syndrome. Findings and limits, study-wide: Regarding the TCR sequencing and HLA analysis, the study admitted that a relatively small number of individuals were involved.

The CDR3 is 15 residues long. The germline V gene encodes CDR1 DFQATT and CDR2 SNEGSKA (reference sequence). Losses at the gene ends were 0 bases for V and 1 base for J; bases not matched to a gene: 5. TCR beta sequences were obtained from blood CD8+ and CD4+ T cells. Sequences were obtained from CD8+ T cells from PBMCs. The receptor was isolated from a human donor with Susac syndrome. V and J are TRBV20-1 and TRBJ2-5; 7 bases agree with TRBD2. In DNA form, the CDR3 reads TGCAGTGCTAGAGATGGGTCGGGGGGCCAAGAGACCCAGTACTTC. Translated, it gives CSARDGSGGQETQYF.